A selection of T cell receptor beta chains follows, all from one sample in a study of T cells after yellow fever vaccination. A single record per CDR3 protein comes from TCRdb applying MiXCR to the 5' RACE reads. The table has around 100,000 distinct CDR3 sequences, roughly 8.4% seen once; the top ten hold about 25%. This sample comprised CD8+ T cells sorted from PBMCs, obtained 45 days after the yellow fever booster vaccination. All receptors come from a man aged 25 to 45 who received the YFV17D yellow fever vaccine. Each CDR3 is given with its conserved first and last residue. The D gene is left open where the match is weak. A row's size may be missing; if present it is once, few, many or a size class.

clone size	V gene	J gene	D gene	CDR3 protein	CDR3 DNA
many	TRBV6-2/TRBV6-3	TRBJ1-1	NA	CASSHGVHLNTEAFF	TGTGCCAGCAGTCACGGGGTGCATCTGAACACTGAAGCTTTCTTT
few	TRBV7-2	TRBJ2-3	NA	CASSLGHYTDTQYF	TGTGCCAGCAGCTTGGGACACTACACAGATACGCAGTATTTT
few	TRBV20-1	TRBJ2-1	NA	CSAPVQTADPEQFF	TGCAGTGCTCCCGTTCAGACAGCGGACCCCGAGCAGTTCTTC
many	TRBV20-1	TRBJ2-7	TRBD2	CSAALAGVEQYF	TGCAGTGCTGCGCTAGCGGGAGTTGAGCAGTACTTC
NA	TRBV19	TRBJ2-3	TRBD1	CASSSTGAGADTQYF	TGTGCCAGTTCGTCGACAGGGGCTGGTGCAGATACGCAGTATTTT
many	TRBV7-9	TRBJ2-5	TRBD1	CASSSSGQGRWETQYF	TGTGCCAGCAGCTCGTCTGGACAGGGGCGTTGGGAGACCCAGTACTTC
many	TRBV7-6	TRBJ2-7	TRBD2	CASSDMLAGGEYEQYF	TGTGCCAGCAGCGACATGCTAGCGGGAGGAGAGTACGAGCAGTACTTC
many	TRBV6-5	TRBJ2-1	TRBD2	CASSYSAGVSEQFF	TGTGCCAGCAGTTACTCCGCGGGAGTATCCGAGCAGTTCTTC
many	TRBV20-1	TRBJ2-1	TRBD2	CSAKWLAAYNEQFF	TGCAGTGCTAAATGGCTAGCGGCCTACAATGAGCAGTTCTTC
many	TRBV27	TRBJ2-1	TRBD2	CASSDGTSGPYNEQFF	TGTGCCAGCAGTGACGGGACTAGCGGACCATACAATGAGCAGTTCTTC
many	TRBV7-9	TRBJ2-3	TRBD2	CASSAGTSGTDTQYF	TGTGCCAGCAGCGCCGGGACTAGCGGGACAGATACGCAGTATTTT
many	TRBV5-5	TRBJ1-5	NA	CASSFSDRSNQPQHF	TGTGCCAGCAGCTTTTCCGACAGGAGCAATCAGCCCCAGCATTTT
few	TRBV5-1	TRBJ2-2	TRBD2	CASSLGLAGAGELFF	TGCGCCAGCAGCTTGGGACTAGCGGGAGCCGGGGAGCTGTTTTTT
NA	TRBV28	TRBJ2-5	NA	CASNSQGRYQETQYF	TGTGCCAGCAACTCACAGGGTCGGTACCAAGAGACCCAGTACTTC
many	TRBV20-1	TRBJ2-7	NA	CSARDTGSSYEQYF	TGCAGTGCTAGAGATACGGGCAGCTCGTACGAGCAGTACTTC
many	TRBV20-1	TRBJ2-7	TRBD2	CSAIPGLAYEQYF	TGCAGTGCTATACCGGGACTAGCGTACGAGCAGTACTTC
many	TRBV20-1	TRBJ2-7	TRBD2	CSARPRTSEYEQYF	TGCAGTGCTAGACCCCGGACTAGCGAGTACGAGCAGTACTTC
many	TRBV4-3	TRBJ2-1	TRBD2	CASSQFPGLVGNEQFF	TGCGCCAGCAGCCAGTTCCCGGGACTAGTTGGGAATGAGCAGTTCTTC
NA	TRBV20-1	TRBJ2-3	NA	CSAMMGVAAITDTQYF	TGCAGTGCTATGATGGGAGTAGCGGCGATCACAGATACGCAGTATTTT
few	TRBV2	TRBJ2-2	NA	CASSELGNTGELFF	TGTGCCAGCAGTGAACTGGGGAACACCGGGGAGCTGTTTTTT
NA	TRBV30	TRBJ2-1	TRBD2	CAWSGSKSGRAHEQFF	TGTGCCTGGTCAGGGTCTAAGAGCGGGAGGGCCCATGAGCAGTTCTTC
many	TRBV2	TRBJ2-7	NA	CASAANYEQYF	TGTGCCAGCGCGGCCAACTACGAGCAGTACTTC